This T cell receptor (beta chain) appears in the sequencing data of a study of CD8 T cells in Susac syndrome (dated by TCRdb to between 2018 and 2021). About the full investigation: Repertoire sequencing was used to test whether CD8+ T cell activation and differentiation in Susac syndrome was antigen driven. The study compared CD8+ T cell repertoire clonality among eleven to twelve healthy donors, roughly 14 Susac syndrome patients and roughly 15 multiple sclerosis patients. The paper's findings and limits, for the study overall: The study acknowledged that relatively few individuals were included in the TCR sequencing and HLA analysis.

Turning to this clonotype: Its recognized antigen is unknown. Base qualities are not recorded, but no much larger clone differs from it by a single base.

RNA was extracted using the RNeasy kit, and about 0.5 to 1 microgram was reverse transcribed with random hexamers. The immunoSEQ multiplex PCR assay, which covers 54 Vbeta and 13 Jbeta segments, was used to amplify TCR beta CDR3 regions. PCR amplification bias was corrected using a synthetic template baseline for primer optimization and computational correction. Processing in the source paper ran as follows. Reads were annotated to V, D and J genes according to IMGT and were analyzed with immunoSEQ Analyzer, with only productive sequences retained. Clonality was calculated as one minus the Shannon entropy normalized by log2 of the number of productive unique sequences. Public and private clones were assessed among the 100 most prevalent clones of each patient and control. Susac-specific clones were defined as absent from healthy and MS cohorts, roughly 1,100 published viral clones and other ImmuneACCESS disease sequences. Using fastp at Q25 and MiXCR, TCRdb reprocessed the public reads and kept productive beta chains. All rows with the same CDR3 protein become a single entry with the most common DNA and genes. The V and J calls, along with clone size, are taken from TCRdb and not from the paper's own processing. The table for this sample lists about 430,000 distinct CDR3 sequences; 85% to 90% of them were counted only once. The top ten hold approximately 0.11% of the sample.

Peripheral blood CD8+ and CD4+ T cells from healthy donors, Susac syndrome patients and multiple sclerosis patients were profiled using high-throughput TCR beta sequencing. The multiple sclerosis controls were treatment-naive patients who had stable or active relapsing-remitting disease and met the revised McDonald criteria. Bulk CD8+ and CD4+ T cells were purified magnetically by negative isolation, whereas CD8+ TEMRA cells were enriched by FACS. Blood was collected in EDTA tubes and processed within 24 hours, with PBMCs isolated through density gradient centrifugation. PBMCs destined for TCR sequencing were cryopreserved in liquid nitrogen and later thawed in a 37 °C water bath. The sorted or isolated CD4+, CD8+ and CD8+ TEMRA cells reached a purity of at least 90%. Including the terminal cysteine and phenylalanine, the CDR3 comprises 14 residues. The kept DNA is CDR3 alone, 42 bases in frame from the first base. V is trimmed back by 4 bases and J by 5 bases, and the junction contains 5 bases that no gene match accounts for. CDR1 and CDR2, per the germline V gene, are SGHDN and FVKESK.

The specimen was CD8+ T cells from PBMCs. The chain employs TRBV14 and TRBJ2-1, with 7 central nucleotides matching TRBD1. The source of this sequence is a human donor with multiple sclerosis. The CDR3 has the sequence CASSRDRADNEQFF. The bases are TGTGCCAGCAGCCGAGACAGGGCCGACAATGAGCAGTTCTTC.